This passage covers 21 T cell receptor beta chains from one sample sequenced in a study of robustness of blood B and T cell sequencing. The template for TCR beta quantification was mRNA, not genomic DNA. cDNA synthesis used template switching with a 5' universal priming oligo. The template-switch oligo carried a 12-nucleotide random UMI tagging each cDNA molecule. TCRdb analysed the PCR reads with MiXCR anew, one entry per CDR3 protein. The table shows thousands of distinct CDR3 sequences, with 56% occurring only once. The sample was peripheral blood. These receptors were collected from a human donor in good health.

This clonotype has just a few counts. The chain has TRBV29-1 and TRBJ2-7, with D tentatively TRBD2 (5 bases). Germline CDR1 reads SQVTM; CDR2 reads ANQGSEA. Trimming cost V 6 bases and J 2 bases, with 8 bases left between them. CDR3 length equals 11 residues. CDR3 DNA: TGCAGCGTGTGGGAGACCTACGAGCAGTACTTC. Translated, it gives CSVWETYEQYF.

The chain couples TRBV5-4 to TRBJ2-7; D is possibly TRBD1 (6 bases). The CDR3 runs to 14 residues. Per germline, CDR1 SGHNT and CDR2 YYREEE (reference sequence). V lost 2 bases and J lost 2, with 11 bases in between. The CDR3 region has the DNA TGTGCCAGCAGCTTAGGACAGCGGACCTACGAGCAGTACTTC. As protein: CASSLGQRTYEQYF.

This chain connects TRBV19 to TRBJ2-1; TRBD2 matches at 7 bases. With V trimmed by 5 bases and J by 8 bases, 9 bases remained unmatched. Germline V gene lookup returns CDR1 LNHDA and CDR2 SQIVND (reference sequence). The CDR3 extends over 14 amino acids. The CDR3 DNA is TGTGCCAGTAGTGGGGGGGAGTTCCGTCATGAGCAGTTCTTC. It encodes CASSGGEFRHEQFF.

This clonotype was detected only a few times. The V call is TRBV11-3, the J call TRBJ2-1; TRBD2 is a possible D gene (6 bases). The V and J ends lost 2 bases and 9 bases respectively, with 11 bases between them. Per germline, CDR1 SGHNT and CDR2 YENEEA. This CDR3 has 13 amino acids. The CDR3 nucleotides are TGTGCCAGCAGCTTACGGGACTCTCGTGAGCAGTTCTTC. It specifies CASSLRDSREQFF.

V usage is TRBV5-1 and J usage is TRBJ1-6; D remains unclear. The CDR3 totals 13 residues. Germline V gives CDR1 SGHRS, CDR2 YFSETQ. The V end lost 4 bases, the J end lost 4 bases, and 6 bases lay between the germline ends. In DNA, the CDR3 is TGCGCCAGCAGCGGGGAGTATAATTCACCCCTCCACTTT. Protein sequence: CASSGEYNSPLHF.

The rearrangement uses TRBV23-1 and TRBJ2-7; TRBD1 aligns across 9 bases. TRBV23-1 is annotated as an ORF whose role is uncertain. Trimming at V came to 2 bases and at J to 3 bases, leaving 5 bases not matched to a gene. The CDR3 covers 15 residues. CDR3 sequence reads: CASSQPWTGVYEQYF. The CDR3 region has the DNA TGCGCCAGCAGTCAACCTTGGACAGGGGTCTACGAGCAGTACTTC.

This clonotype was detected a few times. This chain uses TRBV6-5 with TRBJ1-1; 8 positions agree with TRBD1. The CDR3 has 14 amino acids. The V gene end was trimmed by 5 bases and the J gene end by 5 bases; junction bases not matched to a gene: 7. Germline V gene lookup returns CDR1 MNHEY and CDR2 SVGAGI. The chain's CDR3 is CASSGRGRGTEAFF. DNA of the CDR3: TGTGCCAGCAGTGGCAGGGGGCGCGGGACTGAAGCTTTCTTT.

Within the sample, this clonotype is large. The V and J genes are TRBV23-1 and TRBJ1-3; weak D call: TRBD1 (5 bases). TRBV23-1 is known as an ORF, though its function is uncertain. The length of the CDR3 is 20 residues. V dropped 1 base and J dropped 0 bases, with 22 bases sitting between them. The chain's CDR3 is CASSQWRSGDGRFSGNTIYF. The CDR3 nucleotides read TGCGCCAGCAGTCAATGGAGGAGTGGGGACGGCAGATTCTCTGGAAACACCATATATTTT.

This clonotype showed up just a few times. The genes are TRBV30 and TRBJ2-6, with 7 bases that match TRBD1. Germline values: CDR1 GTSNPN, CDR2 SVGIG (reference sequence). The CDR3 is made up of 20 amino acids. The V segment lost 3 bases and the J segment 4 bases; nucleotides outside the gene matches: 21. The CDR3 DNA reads TGTGCCTGGAGGGGAAGGTTCCTGACAGGGCCAATTGGGGGGGCCAACGTCCTGACTTTC. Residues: CAWRGRFLTGPIGGANVLTF.

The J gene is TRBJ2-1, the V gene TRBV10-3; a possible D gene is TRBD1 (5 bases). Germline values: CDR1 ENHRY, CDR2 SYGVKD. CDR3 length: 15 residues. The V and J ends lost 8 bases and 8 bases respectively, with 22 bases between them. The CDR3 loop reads CAILERAGQGDEQFF. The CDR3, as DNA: TGTGCCATCCTCGAACGGGCAGGGCAAGGGGATGAGCAGTTCTTC.

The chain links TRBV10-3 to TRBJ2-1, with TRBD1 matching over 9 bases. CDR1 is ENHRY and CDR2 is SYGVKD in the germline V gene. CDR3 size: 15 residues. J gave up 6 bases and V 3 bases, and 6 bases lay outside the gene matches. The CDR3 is CAISEQGARVNEQFF. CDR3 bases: TGTGCCATCAGTGAACAGGGGGCGAGGGTCAATGAGCAGTTCTTC.

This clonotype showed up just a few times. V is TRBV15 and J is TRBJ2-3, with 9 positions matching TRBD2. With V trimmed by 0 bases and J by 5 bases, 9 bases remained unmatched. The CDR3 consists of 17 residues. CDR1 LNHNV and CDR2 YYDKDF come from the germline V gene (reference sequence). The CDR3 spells CATSRDLVAGAVDTQYF. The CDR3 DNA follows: TGTGCCACCAGCAGAGATCTAGTAGCGGGGGCCGTAGATACGCAGTATTTT.

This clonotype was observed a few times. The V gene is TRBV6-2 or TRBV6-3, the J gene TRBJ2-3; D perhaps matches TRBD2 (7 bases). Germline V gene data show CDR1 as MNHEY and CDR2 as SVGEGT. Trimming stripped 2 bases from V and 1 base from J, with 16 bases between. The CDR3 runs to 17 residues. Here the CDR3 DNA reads TGTGCCAGCAGTTACGGGGGGGGCGGACGGGGCACAGATACGCAGTATTTT. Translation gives CASSYGGGGRGTDTQYF.

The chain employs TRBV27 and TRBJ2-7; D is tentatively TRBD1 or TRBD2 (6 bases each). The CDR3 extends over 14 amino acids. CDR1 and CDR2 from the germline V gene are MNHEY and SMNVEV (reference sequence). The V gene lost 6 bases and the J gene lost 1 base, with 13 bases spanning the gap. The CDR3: CASRKKGGSYEQYF. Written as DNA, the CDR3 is TGTGCCAGCAGGAAGAAGGGGGGTTCCTACGAGCAGTACTTC.

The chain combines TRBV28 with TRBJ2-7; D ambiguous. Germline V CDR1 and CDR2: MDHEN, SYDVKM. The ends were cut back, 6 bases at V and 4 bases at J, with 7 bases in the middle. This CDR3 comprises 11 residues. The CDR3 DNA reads TGTGCCAGCAGCAGGAATTACGAGCAGTACTTC. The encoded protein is CASSRNYEQYF.

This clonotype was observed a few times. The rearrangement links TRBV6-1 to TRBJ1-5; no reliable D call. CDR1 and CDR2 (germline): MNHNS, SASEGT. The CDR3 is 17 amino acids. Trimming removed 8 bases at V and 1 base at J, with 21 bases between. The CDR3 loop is CASDEQDFPRSNQPQHF. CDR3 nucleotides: TGTGCCAGCGATGAACAAGACTTCCCGAGAAGCAATCAGCCCCAGCATTTT.

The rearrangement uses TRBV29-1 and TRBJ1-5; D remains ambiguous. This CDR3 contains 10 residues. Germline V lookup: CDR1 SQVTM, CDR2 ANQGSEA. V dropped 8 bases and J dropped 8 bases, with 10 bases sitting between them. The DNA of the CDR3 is TGCAGCCCCACTAAGAAGCCCCAGCATTTT. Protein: CSPTKKPQHF.

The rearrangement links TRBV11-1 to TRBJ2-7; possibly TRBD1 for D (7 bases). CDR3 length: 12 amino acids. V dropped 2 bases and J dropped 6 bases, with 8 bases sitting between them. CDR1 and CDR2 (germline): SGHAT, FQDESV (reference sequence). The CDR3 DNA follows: TGTGCCAGCAGCTTACAGGGGGGCGAGCAGTACTTC. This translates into CASSLQGGEQYF.

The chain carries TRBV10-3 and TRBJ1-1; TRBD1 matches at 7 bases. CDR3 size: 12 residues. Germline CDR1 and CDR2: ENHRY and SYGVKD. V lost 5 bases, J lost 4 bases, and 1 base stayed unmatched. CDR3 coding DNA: TGTGCCATCAGTTCAGGGGGCACTGAAGCTTTCTTT. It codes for CAISSGGTEAFF.

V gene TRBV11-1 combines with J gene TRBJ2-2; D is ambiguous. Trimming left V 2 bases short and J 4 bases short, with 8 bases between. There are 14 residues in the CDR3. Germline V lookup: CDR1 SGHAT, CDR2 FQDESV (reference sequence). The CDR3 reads CASSLIACTGELFF. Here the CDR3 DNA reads TGTGCCAGCAGCTTAATAGCTTGCACCGGGGAGCTGTTTTTT.

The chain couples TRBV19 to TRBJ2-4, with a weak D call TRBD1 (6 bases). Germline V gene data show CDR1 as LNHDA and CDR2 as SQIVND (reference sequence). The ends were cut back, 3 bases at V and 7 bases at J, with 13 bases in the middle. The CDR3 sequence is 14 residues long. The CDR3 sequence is CASSMLSRGNIQYF. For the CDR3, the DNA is TGTGCCAGTAGTATGCTATCTAGGGGGAACATTCAGTACTTC.